The 5 T cell receptor beta chains reported below all come from one sample, sequenced in a study of control samples from healthy donors and cancer patients. Sequencing used immunoSEQ multiplex PCR; TCRdb keeps in-frame clones, though not all of them. The sample shows about 120,000 clones, 88% of them seen only once. The material sequenced was blood. All receptors derive from a man aged 40-50 years in good health.

V gene TRBV10-3 combines with J gene TRBJ1-5; D is undetermined. The V gene lost 10 bases and the J gene lost 4 bases, with 11 bases spanning the gap. Germline V lookup: CDR1 ENHRY, CDR2 SYGVKD. The CDR3 has 12 residues. The CDR3 DNA is TGTGCCACCGGCGGCATAAATCAGCCCCAGCATTTT. Encoded protein: CATGGINQPQHF.

The V and J genes are TRBV25-1 and TRBJ1-6; 8 bases line up with TRBD1. V lost 6 bases to trimming and J lost 8 bases; unmatched junction nucleotides: 6. The length of the CDR3 is 14 residues. From germline, CDR1 is MGHDK and CDR2 SYGVNS. CDR3 sequence: CASRSDRGDSPLHF. DNA for the CDR3: TGTGCCAGCAGGTCAGACAGGGGTGATTCACCCCTCCACTTT.

The chain joins TRBV24-1 to TRBJ1-1; the match to TRBD1 covers 7 bases. The junction had 5 bases not matched to a gene; V was cut back by 4 bases and J by 10 bases. This CDR3 spans 12 amino acids. CDR1 KGHDR and CDR2 SFDVKD come from the germline V gene. For the CDR3, the DNA is TGTGCCACCAGTGAACCGACAGGGACAGCTTTCTTT. Protein product: CATSEPTGTAFF.

V and J are TRBV18 and TRBJ2-3; 8 bases are shared with TRBD2. The germline gives CDR1 KGHSH, CDR2 LQKENI. The J segment lost 0 bases and the V segment lost 7 bases, leaving 6 bases of the junction unmatched. The CDR3 is 15 amino acids. CDR3 DNA sequence: TGTGCCAGCTACCAGCTAGCGGGTAGCACAGATACGCAGTATTTT. This codes for CASYQLAGSTDTQYF.

This chain connects TRBV9 to TRBJ2-1; D gene ambiguous. This CDR3 has 10 amino acids. Per germline, CDR1 SGDLS and CDR2 YYNGEE. V dropped 3 bases and J dropped 9 bases, with 4 bases sitting between them. CDR3 protein: CASSGSEQFF. The CDR3 DNA follows: TGTGCCAGCAGCGGATCTGAGCAGTTCTTC.